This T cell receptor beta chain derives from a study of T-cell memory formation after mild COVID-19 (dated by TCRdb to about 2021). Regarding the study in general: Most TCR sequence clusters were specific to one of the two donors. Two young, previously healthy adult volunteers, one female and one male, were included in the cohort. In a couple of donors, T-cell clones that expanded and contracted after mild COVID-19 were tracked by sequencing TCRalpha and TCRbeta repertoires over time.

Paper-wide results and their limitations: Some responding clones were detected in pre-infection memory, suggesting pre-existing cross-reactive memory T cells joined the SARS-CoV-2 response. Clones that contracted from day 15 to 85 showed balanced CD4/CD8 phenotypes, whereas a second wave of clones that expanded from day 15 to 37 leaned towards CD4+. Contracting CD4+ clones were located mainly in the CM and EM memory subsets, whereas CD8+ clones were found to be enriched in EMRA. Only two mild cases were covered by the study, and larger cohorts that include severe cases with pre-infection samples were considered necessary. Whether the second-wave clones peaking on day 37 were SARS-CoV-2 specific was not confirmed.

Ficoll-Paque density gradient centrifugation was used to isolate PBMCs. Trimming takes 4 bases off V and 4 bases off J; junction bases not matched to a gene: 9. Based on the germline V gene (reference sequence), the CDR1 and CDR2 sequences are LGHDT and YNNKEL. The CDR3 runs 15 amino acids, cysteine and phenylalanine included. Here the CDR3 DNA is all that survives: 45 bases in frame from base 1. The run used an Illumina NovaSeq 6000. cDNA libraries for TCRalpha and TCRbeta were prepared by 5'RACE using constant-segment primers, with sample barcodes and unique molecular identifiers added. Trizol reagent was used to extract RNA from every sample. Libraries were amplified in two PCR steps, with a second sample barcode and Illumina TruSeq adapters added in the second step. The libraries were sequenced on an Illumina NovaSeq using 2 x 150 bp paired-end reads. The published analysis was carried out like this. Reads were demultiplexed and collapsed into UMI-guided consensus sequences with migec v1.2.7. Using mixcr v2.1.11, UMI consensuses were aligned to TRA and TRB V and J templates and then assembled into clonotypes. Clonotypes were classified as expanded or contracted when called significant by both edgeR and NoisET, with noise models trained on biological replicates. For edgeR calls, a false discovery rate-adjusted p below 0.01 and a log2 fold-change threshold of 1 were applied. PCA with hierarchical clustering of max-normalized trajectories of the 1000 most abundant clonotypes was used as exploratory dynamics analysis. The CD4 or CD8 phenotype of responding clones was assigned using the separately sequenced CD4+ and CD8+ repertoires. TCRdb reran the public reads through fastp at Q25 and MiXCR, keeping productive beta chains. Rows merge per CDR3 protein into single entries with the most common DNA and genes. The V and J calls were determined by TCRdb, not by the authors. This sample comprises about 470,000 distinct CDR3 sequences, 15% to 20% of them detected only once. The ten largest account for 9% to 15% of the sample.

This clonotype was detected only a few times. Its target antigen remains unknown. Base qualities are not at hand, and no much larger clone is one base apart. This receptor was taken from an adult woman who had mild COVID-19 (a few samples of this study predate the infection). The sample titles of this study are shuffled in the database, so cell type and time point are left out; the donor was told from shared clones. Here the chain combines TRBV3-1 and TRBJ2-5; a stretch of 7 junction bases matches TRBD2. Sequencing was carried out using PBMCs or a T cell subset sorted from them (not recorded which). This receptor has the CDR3 CASSPNTGGRETQYF. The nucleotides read TGTGCCAGCAGCCCAAATACGGGGGGAAGAGAGACCCAGTACTTC.